The text below deals with one TCR beta chain. The count of this clone is one. The target of this receptor is not known. Base-call qualities are not available, and no considerably larger clone is one nucleotide away. The sample's time point label, decoded: about 28 days (+/-7) after the second vaccine dose. AZD1222 recipients whose second dose came at about 4 weeks and those whose second dose came at about 12 weeks were combined into one group, since spike-specific TCR depth and breadth did not differ between the two schedules. The vaccinee samples were drawn from two UK trials, COV001 and COV002, one of which was a single-blind randomized controlled phase 2/3 trial testing AZD1222 (ChAdOx1 nCoV-19) in healthy adults. For TCRbeta chain sequencing, PBMC samples were collected from trial participants at day 0 and at day 28 after the second dose. These data come from a study of T cell responses to AZD1222 COVID-19 vaccine (dated by TCRdb to the early 2020s). In terms of the full investigation: A total of 233 trial participants underwent TCR sequencing, of whom 200 to 220 had received two doses of AZD1222 and around 25 had received two doses of the MenACWY control vaccine. Trial participants were enrolled by age into 18-55, 56-69 and 70-plus year subgroups, with 148, 28 and 57 TCR-sequenced participants respectively. Points the paper makes about the study in general: The 56-69-year group was small, and its depth increase did not reach significance, likely because of low power. Participants were mostly white British, with more females than males. The authors suggested clonal diversity may have been underestimated. Conclusions about previously exposed vaccinees were limited because only a handful of AZD1222 recipients were SARS-CoV-2 seropositive at baseline. After two AZD1222 doses, both the breadth and the depth of spike-specific TCRs were significantly higher than at day 0 and than in MenACWY recipients. Because no samples from the day 14 peak response were available, repertoires could be characterized only after the peak T cell response. Vaccine-associated CD4 TCRs spanned the whole spike protein, with dominant responses in regions 160-218 and 743-854. Nearly half of unique spike-specific TCRs reportedly recognized epitopes outside regions mutated in the B.1.351 and B.1.1.7 variants.

The CDR3 regions of human TCRbeta chains were subjected to immunosequencing. Regarding the original processing steps: Repertoire TCRs were matched against a reference library of SARS-CoV-2-specific TCRs generated with the MIRA antigen-specificity platform. Breadth was defined as the fraction of unique TCRs that were SARS-CoV-2-associated, and depth was defined as the fraction of total T cells that were SARS-CoV-2-associated. Each spike-specific TCR was assigned to its reactive spike region and to a CD4 or CD8 class using the MIRA data. Log10-transformed breadth and depth values were compared by one-way ANOVA with Sidak's multiple comparisons tests. This immuneACCESS table, as held by TCRdb, lists in-frame sequences with V and J called but not all clones. Of the missing ones, under half trace to an unresolved V gene in checked studies; the others have no known cause. V, J and clone size derive from that table, while D and trimming were established from the DNA sequence. This sample comprises some 100,000 clones, 70% to 90% of them detected only once. Together, the top ten hold roughly a tenth of the sample.

V loses 3 bases at its end and J loses 4 bases; junction bases beyond the gene matches: 13. Measured from the cysteine to the phenylalanine, the CDR3 is 17 residues long. The only DNA kept is the CDR3, 51 bases in frame from the first base. CDR1 and CDR2 are read off the germline V gene (reference sequence) as MNHEY and SMNVEV. The origin of this receptor is an adult who received the AZD1222 COVID-19 vaccine. The sequencing used peripheral blood, collected 28 days after the second AZD1222 dose. The rearranged segments are TRBV27 and TRBJ1-2; TRBD1 lines up with 8 middle nucleotides. The CDR3 sequence is CASSFLSPQGETYGYTF. The DNA sequence is as follows: TGTGCCAGCAGTTTTTTGTCCCCACAGGGGGAAACCTATGGCTACACCTTC.